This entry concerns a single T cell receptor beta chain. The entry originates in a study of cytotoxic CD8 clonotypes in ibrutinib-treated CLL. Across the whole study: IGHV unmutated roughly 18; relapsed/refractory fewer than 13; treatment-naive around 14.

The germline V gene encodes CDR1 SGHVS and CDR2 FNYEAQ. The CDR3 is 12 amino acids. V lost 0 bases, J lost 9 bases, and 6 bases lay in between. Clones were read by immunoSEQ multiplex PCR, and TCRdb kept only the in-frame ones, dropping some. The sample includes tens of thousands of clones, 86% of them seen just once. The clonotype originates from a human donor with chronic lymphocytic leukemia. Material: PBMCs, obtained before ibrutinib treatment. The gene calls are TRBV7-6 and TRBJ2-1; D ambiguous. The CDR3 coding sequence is TGTGCCAGCAGCTTAGCAGGTGGTGAGCAGTTCTTC. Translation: CASSLAGGEQFF.